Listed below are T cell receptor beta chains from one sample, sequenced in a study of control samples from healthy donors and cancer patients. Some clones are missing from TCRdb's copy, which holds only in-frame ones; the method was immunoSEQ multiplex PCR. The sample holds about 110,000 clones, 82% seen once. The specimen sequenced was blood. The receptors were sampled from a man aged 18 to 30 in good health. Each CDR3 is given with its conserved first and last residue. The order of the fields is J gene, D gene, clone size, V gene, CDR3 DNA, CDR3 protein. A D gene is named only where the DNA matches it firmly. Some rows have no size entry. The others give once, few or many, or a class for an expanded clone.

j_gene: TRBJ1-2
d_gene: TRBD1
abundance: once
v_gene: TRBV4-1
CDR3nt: TGCGCCAGCAGCCATCATACAGGGGACTATGGCTACACCTTC
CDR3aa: CASSHHTGDYGYTF

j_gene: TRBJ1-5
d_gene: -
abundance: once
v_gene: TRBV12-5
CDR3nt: TGTGCTAGTGGTTTGGTACGGGGACAACTCGGTCAGCCCCAGCATTTT
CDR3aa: CASGLVRGQLGQPQHF

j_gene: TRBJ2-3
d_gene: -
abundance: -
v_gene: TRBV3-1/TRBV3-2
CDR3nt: TGTGCCAGCAGCCAAGCGGGGTTCAGCAGCACAGATACGCAGTATTTT
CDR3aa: CASSQAGFSSTDTQYF

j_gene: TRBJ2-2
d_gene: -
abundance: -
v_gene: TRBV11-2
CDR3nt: TGTGCCAGCAGCTTGGGGGGATCGAACACCGGGGAGCTGTTTTTT
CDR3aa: CASSLGGSNTGELFF

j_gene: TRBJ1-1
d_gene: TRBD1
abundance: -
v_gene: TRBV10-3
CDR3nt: TGTGCCATTCGACCCGGGACAGGGGATAACACTGAAGCTTTCTTT
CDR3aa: CAIRPGTGDNTEAFF

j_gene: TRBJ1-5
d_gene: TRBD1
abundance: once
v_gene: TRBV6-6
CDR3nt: TGTGCCAGCAGTTACGGGACAGGGGGCAATCAGCCCCAGCATTTT
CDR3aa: CASSYGTGGNQPQHF

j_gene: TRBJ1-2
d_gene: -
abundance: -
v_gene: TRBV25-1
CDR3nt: TGTGCCAGCAGTGAATTTCGGAATCAGAAGGGCTACACCTTC
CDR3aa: CASSEFRNQKGYTF

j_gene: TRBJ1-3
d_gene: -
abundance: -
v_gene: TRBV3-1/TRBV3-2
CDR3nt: TGTGCCAGCAGCCAGGCACAGGTCTCTGGAAACACCATATATTTT
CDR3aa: CASSQAQVSGNTIYF

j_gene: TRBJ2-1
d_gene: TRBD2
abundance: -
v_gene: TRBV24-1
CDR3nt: TGTGCCACCCAAGCTGGGACTAGCGGTAGAAATGAGCAGTTCTTC
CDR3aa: CATQAGTSGRNEQFF

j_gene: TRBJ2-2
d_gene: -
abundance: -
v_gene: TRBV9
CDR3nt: TGTGCCAGCAGTAAGGGGGTTATCACCGGGGAGCTGTTTTTT
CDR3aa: CASSKGVITGELFF

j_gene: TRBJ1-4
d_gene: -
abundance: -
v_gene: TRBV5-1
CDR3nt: TGCGCCAGCAGCCCCATCTCCGAAAGAAAGGAAAAACTGTTTTTT
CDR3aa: CASSPISERKEKLFF

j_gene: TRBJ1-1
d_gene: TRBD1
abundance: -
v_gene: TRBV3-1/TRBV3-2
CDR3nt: TGTGCCAGCAGCTCCCGGACAGGGGTCCCTGAAGCTTTCTTT
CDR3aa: CASSSRTGVPEAFF

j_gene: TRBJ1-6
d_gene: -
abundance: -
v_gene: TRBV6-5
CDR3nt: TGTGCCAGCAGTTACCAAGAGGATTCACCCCTCCACTTT
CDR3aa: CASSYQEDSPLHF

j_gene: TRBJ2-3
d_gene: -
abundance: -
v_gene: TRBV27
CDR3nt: TGTGCCAGCAGTCCTAGTCCGGGACACCTTCGCACAGATACGCAGTATTTT
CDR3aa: CASSPSPGHLRTDTQYF

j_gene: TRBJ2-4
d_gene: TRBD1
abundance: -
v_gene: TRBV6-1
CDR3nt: TGTGCCAGCAGTGAAGCTGGACAGGGGGCCAAAAACATTCAGTACTTC
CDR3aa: CASSEAGQGAKNIQYF

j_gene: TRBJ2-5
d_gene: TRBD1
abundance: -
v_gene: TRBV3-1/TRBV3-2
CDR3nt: TGTGCCAGCAGCCAAGAGGGTATATGGACAGGGGGTCTAAATGTAAAAGAGACCCAGTACTTC
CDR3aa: CASSQEGIWTGGLNVKETQYF

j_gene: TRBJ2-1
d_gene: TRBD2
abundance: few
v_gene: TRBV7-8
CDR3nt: TGTGCCAGCAGCTCCCCCCAGCGGGGGAACAATGAGCAGTTCTTC
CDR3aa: CASSSPQRGNNEQFF

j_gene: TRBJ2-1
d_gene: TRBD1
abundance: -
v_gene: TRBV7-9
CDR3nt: TGTGCCAGCAGCTTAGTCGGGACAGCATTTGATGAGCAGTTCTTC
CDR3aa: CASSLVGTAFDEQFF

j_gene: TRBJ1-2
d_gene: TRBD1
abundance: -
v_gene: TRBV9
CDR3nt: TGTGCCAGCAGCGGGGACCGGGACAGCTTTTCGTATGGCTACACCTTC
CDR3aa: CASSGDRDSFSYGYTF

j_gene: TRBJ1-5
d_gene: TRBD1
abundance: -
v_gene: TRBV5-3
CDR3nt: TGTGCCAGAAGCCATCCGGGACAGGGGGCTTCATTACCAAATCAGCCCCAGCATTTT
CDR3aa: CARSHPGQGASLPNQPQHF

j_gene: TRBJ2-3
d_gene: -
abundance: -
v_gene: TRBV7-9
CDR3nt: TGTGCCAGCAGCTTAGTTGGGGGGCCATTTCGGACAGATACGCAGTATTTT
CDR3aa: CASSLVGGPFRTDTQYF

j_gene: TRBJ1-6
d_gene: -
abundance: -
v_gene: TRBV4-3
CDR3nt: TGCGCCAGCAGCCAAGATGGCGCAGGGTGGAATTCACCCCTCCACTTT
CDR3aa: CASSQDGAGWNSPLHF

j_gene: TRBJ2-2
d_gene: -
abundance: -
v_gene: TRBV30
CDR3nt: TGTGCCTGGAGTCCTAGGGGGGGGTGGACCGGGGAGCTGTTTTTT
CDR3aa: CAWSPRGGWTGELFF

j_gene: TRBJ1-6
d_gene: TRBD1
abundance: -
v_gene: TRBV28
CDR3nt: TGTGCCAGCAGTTGGGGACAGAGTCATTCACCCCTCCACTTT
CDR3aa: CASSWGQSHSPLHF

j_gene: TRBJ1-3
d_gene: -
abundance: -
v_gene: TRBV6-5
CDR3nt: TGTGCCAGCAGTTACTCGAGGGGCTCTGGAAACACCATATATTTT
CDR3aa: CASSYSRGSGNTIYF

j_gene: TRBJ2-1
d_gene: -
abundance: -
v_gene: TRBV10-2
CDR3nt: TGCGCCAGCAGTGTGGGGGCCAGTGAGCAGTTCTTC
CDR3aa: CASSVGASEQFF

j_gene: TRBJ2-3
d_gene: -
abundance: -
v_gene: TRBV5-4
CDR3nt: TGTGCCAGCAGCTTCGTTAACTACCTCGGGGGTACGCAGTATTTT
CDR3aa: CASSFVNYLGGTQYF

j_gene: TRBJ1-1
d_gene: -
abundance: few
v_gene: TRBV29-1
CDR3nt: TGCAGCGCTACGGACAAATGGAACACTGAAGCTTTCTTT
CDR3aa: CSATDKWNTEAFF

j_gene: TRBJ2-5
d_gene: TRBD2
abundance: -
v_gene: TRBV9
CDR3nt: TGTGCCAGCAGCGCCTCCCTGTGGCTAGCGGGGGGGCCAGAGACCCAGTACTTC
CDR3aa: CASSASLWLAGGPETQYF

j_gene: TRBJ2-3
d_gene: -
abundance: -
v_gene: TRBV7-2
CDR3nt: TGTGCCAGCAGCTTGGGTCCGCCGGGCACAGATACGCAGTATTTT
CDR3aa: CASSLGPPGTDTQYF

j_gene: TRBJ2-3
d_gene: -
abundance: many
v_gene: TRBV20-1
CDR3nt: TGCAGTCCGAACACAGATACGCAGTATTTT
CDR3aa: CSPNTDTQYF

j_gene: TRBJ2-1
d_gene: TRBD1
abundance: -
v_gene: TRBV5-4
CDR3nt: TGTGCCAGCAGCTCCGGGACAGGGGACAATGAGCAGTTCTTC
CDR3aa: CASSSGTGDNEQFF

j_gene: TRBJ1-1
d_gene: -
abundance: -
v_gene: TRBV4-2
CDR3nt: TGTGCCAGCAGCCAAGGGGCCAGGGAAGCTTTCTTT
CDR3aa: CASSQGAREAFF

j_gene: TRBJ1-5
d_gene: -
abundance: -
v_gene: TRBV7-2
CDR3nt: TGTGCCAGCAGCACCTTGACAGTAGGAAATCAGCCCCAGCATTTT
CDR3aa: CASSTLTVGNQPQHF

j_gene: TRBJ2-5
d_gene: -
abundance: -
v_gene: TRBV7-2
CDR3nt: TGTGCCAGCAGCTTAGGGGGGGGCGCTCTGGAGACCCAGTACTTC
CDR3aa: CASSLGGGALETQYF

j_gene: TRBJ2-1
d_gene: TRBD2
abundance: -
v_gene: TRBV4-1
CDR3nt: TGCGCCAGCAGCCAAGTGAGTTGGGCCGGGACTAGCGGGGGTAATGAGCAGTTCTTC
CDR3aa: CASSQVSWAGTSGGNEQFF

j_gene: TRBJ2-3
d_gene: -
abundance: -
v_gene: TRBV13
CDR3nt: TGTGCCAGCAGCAAAACCCAGAAGGGCAGGGCCTACACAGATACGCAGTATTTT
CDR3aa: CASSKTQKGRAYTDTQYF

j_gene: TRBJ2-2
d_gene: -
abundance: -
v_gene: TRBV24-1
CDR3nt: TGTGCCACCGGGACGAATTCCCGGGCGAGTAACACCGGGGAGCTGTTTTTT
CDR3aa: CATGTNSRASNTGELFF

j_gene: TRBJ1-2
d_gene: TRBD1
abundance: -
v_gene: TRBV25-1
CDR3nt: TGTGCCAGCACCTTCGGACAGGGGGCAAGCTATGGCTACACCTTC
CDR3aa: CASTFGQGASYGYTF

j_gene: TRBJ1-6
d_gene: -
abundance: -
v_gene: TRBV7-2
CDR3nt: TGTGCCAGCAGCTCTAGCGGCGGACTTAATTCACCCCTCCACTTT
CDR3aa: CASSSSGGLNSPLHF

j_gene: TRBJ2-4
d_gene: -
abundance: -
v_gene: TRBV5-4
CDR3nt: TGTGCCAGCAGCTTGGGAGGGGTTTTAGCCAAAAACATTCAGTACTTC
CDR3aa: CASSLGGVLAKNIQYF

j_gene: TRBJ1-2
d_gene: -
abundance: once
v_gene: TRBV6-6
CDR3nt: TGTGCCAGCAGTCGAACCGGGGACTACTATGGCTACACCTTC
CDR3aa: CASSRTGDYYGYTF

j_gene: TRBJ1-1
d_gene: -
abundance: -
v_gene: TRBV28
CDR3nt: TGTGCCAGCAGTTTGCGCAGGGGCGGAAACACTGAAGCTTTCTTT
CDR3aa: CASSLRRGGNTEAFF

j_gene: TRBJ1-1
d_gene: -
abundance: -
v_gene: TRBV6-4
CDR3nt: TGTGCCAGCAGTGCCAGGGCGAACACTGAAGCTTTCTTT
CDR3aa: CASSARANTEAFF

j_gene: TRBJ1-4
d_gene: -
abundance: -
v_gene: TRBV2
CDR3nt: TGTGCCAGCAGTGTCGCGGCCCGTAATGAAAAACTGTTTTTT
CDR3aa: CASSVAARNEKLFF

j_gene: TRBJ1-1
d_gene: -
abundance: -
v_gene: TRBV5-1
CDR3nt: TGCGCCAGCAGCTTGGAGGACTTGAACACTGAAGCTTTCTTT
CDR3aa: CASSLEDLNTEAFF

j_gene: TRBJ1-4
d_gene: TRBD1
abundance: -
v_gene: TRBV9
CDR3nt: TGTGCCAGCAGCGAAATCCCGGGACAGGTGACTGAAAAACTGTTTTTT
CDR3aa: CASSEIPGQVTEKLFF